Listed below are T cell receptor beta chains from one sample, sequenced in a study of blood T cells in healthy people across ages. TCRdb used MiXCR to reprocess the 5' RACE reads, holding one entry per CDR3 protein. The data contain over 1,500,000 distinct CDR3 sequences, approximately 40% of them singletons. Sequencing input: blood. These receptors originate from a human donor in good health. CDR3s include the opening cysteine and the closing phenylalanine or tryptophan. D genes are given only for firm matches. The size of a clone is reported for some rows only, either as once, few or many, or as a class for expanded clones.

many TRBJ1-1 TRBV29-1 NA TGCAGCGTTGAGGAGGGCAACACTGAAGCTTTCTTT CSVEEGNTEAFF
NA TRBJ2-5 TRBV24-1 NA TGTGCCACCAGTGAGTCTTTAGGCCAAGAGACCCAGTACTTC CATSESLGQETQYF
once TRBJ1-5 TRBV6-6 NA TGTGTCAGCAGTTACTCGTTCAGACACACAAATCAGCCCCAGCATTTT CVSSYSFRHTNQPQHF
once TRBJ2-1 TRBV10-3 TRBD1 TGTGCCATCAGTGGGGGGGACAGGGGGACCTACAATGAGCAGTTCTTC CAISGGDRGTYNEQFF
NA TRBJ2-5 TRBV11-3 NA TGTGCCAGCAGCTTATCGGCCAGGTCCCAAGAGACCCAGTACTTC CASSLSARSQETQYF
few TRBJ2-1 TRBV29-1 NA TGCAGCGTTGACGGTCAAAACAATGGGCAGTTCTTC CSVDGQNNGQFF
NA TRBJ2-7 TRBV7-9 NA TGTGCCAGCAGCTCGACAACATTCACAGGGTTGTCCTACGAGCAGTACTTC CASSSTTFTGLSYEQYF
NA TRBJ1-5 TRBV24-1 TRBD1 TGTGCCACCAGTGAGTCGGGACAGGGGCTCAATCAGCCCCAGCATTTT CATSESGQGLNQPQHF
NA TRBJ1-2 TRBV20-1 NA TGCAGTGCTAGATTAAGATCCTATGGCTACACCTTC CSARLRSYGYTF
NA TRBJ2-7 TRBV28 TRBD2 TGTGCCAGCAGTTTATCTGCCGGGACTAGCGGGGAGGTACAAGAGCAGTACTTC CASSLSAGTSGEVQEQYF
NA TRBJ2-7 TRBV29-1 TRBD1 TGCAGCGTTGAGGGTGGAGCGGGACAGGGCACCTCCTACGAGCAGTACTTC CSVEGGAGQGTSYEQYF
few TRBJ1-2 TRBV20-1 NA TGCAGTGCTAGTCAGGGGTTGGACTATGGCTACACCTTC CSASQGLDYGYTF
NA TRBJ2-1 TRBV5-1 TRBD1 TGCGCCAGCAGCTCAGGCGGGACAGGGTACAATGAGCAGTTCTTC CASSSGGTGYNEQFF
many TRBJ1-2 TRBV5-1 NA TGCGCCAGCAGCTTGGTGACAGACTATGGCTACACCTTC CASSLVTDYGYTF
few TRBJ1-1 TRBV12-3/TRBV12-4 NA TGTGCCAGCAGTCGAACAGGAGGCGTAACTGAAGCTTTCTTT CASSRTGGVTEAFF
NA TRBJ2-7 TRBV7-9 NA TGTGCCAGCAGCCCCGACGGCGGCGAGCAGTACTTC CASSPDGGEQYF
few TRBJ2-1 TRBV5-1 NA TGCGCCAGCACAAGCGAAACCTACAATGAGCAGTTCTTC CASTSETYNEQFF
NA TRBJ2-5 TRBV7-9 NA TGTGCCAGTACGCAGACTTGGAGATTGGTGCAGTACTTC CASTQTWRLVQYF
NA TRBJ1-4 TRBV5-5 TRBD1 TGTGCCAGCAGCTTTACCTTACAGGGGTTGAGGGAAAAACTGTTTTTT CASSFTLQGLREKLFF
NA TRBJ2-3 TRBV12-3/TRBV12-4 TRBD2 TGTGCCAGCAGTTATACTAGCGGGGGATCAGATACGCAGTATTTT CASSYTSGGSDTQYF
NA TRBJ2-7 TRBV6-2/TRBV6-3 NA TGTGCCAGCAGCCGAAATGGCTACGAGCAGTACTTC CASSRNGYEQYF
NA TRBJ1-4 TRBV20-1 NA TGCAGTGCTTCCCGGATACCCAATGAAAAACTGTTTTTT CSASRIPNEKLFF
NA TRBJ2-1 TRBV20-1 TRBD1 TGCGGTGCTCGCAAGACAGGGCCCTTTAACAATGAGCAGTTCTTC CGARKTGPFNNEQFF
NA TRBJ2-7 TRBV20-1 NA TGCAGTGCGGAGGACATCCCCTTCTCCTACGAGCAGTACTTC CSAEDIPFSYEQYF
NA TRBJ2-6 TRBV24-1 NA TGTGCCACCAGTGATGCTAGGAACTCTGGGGCCAACGTCCTGACTTTC CATSDARNSGANVLTF
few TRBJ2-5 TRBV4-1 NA TGCGCCAGCAGCCACGAAGATATCCGACAAGAGACCCAGTACTTC CASSHEDIRQETQYF
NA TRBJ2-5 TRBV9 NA TGTGCCAGCAGCGTCCAGGGGGGATGGACCCAGTACTTC CASSVQGGWTQYF